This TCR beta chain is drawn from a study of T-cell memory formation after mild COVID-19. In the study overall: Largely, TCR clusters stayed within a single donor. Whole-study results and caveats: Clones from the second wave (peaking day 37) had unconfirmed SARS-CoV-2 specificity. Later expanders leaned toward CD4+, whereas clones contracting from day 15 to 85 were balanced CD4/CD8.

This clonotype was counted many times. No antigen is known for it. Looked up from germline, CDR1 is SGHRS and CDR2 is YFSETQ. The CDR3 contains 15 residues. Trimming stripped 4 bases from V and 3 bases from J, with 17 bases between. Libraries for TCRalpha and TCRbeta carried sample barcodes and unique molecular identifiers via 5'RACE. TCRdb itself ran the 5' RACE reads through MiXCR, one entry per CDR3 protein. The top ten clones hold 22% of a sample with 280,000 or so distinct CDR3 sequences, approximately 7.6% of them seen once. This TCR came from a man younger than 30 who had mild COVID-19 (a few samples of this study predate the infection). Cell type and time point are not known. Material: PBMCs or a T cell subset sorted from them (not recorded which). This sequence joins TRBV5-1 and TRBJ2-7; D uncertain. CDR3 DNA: TGCGCCAGCAGCCATCCCCCCCCCCACGACTACGAGCAGTACTTC. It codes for CASSHPPPHDYEQYF. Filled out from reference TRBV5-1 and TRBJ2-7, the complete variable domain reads KAGVTQTPRYLIKTRGQQVTLSCSPISGHRSVSWYQQTPGQGLQFLFEYFSETQRNKGNFPGRFSGRQFSNSRSEMNVSTLELGDSALYLCASSHPPPHDYEQYFGPGTRLTVT.